A single sample is the source of the 27 T cell receptor beta chains below, sequenced in a study of cytomegalovirus exposure and HLA in healthy donors. The PCR had 60 Vbeta and 13 Jbeta primers. Sequencing was performed with immunoSEQ multiplex PCR; in TCRdb, only in-frame clones are kept and a portion is missing. The table records under 150,000 clones, roughly 80% of them present only once. The sequencing input was PBMCs. The receptors shown here come from a man aged 25 to 40 in good health and CMV-seronegative.

The genes are TRBV5-5 and TRBJ1-5; unclear D gene. The V and J ends lost 1 base and 5 bases respectively, with 7 bases between them. The CDR3 totals 13 residues. Germline CDR1 reads SGHKS; CDR2 reads YYEKEE (reference sequence). As DNA, the CDR3 is TGTGCCAGCAGCTTGAGCGTCGATCAGCCCCAGCATTTT. This sequence encodes CASSLSVDQPQHF.

The V gene is TRBV11-2, the J gene TRBJ2-5; TRBD2 matches at 14 bases. The CDR3 is made up of 16 amino acids. The J segment lost 3 bases and the V segment lost 5 bases, leaving 5 bases of the junction unmatched. The germline V gene has CDR1 SGHAT and CDR2 FQNNGV. The CDR3 region has the DNA TGTGCCAGCAGCGTGGGACTAGCGGGGGCTGAAGAGACCCAGTACTTC. It specifies CASSVGLAGAEETQYF.

V gene TRBV28 combines with J gene TRBJ2-3; 8 nucleotides align to TRBD1. V lost 5 bases to trimming and J lost 7 bases; unmatched junction nucleotides: 11. CDR3 length equals 15 residues. Germline loops: CDR1 MDHEN, CDR2 SYDVKM. The CDR3 loop is CASSVGTGNPYTQYF. CDR3 in DNA: TGTGCCAGCAGTGTAGGGACAGGTAACCCTTATACGCAGTATTTT.

The CDR3 region has the DNA TGTGCCAGCAGTGGCTGGGGGAGCGGGGAGTACAATGAGCAGTTCTTC. Residues: CASSGWGSGEYNEQFF. The chain has TRBV6-1 and TRBJ2-1; 7 bases map to TRBD2. Looked up from germline, CDR1 is MNHNS and CDR2 is SASEGT. This CDR3 contains 16 residues. V trimming: 4 bases; J trimming: 4 bases; junction bases outside the gene matches: 10.

This clone was counted only a few times. This rearrangement joins TRBV9 to TRBJ2-1, with D possibly being TRBD2 (5 bases). V lost 0 bases and J 9 bases, leaving 19 bases between the germline ends. Per the germline V gene, CDR1 is SGDLS and CDR2 is YYNGEE. There are 16 residues in the CDR3. The CDR3: CASSVGASSESSEQFF. In nucleotides, the CDR3 is TGTGCCAGCAGCGTAGGCGCTAGCAGCGAGTCAAGTGAGCAGTTCTTC.

This clone showed up just a few times. This rearrangement joins TRBV10-3 to TRBJ2-7; the match to TRBD2 covers 11 bases. The CDR3 is 16 amino acids. V dropped 4 bases and J dropped 2; count of bases not matched to a gene: 7. Germline V gene data show CDR1 as ENHRY and CDR2 as SYGVKD. Here the CDR3 reads CAISGGVTSGTYEQYF. CDR3 in DNA: TGTGCCATCAGTGGTGGGGTGACTAGCGGGACCTACGAGCAGTACTTC.

The chain couples TRBV28 to TRBJ1-2; D not certain. Looked up from germline, CDR1 is MDHEN and CDR2 is SYDVKM. V gave up 2 bases and J gave up 5 bases, with 12 bases separating them. The CDR3 has 14 residues. The CDR3 DNA reads TGTGCCAGCAGTTTAGCCAGGCTTTCGTATGGCTACACCTTC. This translates into CASSLARLSYGYTF.

The chain employs TRBV5-8 and TRBJ1-1, with TRBD1 matching over 7 bases. Germline CDR1 is SGHTS and CDR2 is YDEGEE. The CDR3 spans 15 residues. The V and J ends lost 0 bases and 4 bases, in that order; junction bases with no gene match: 6. DNA of the CDR3: TGTGCCAGCAGCTTGGAGCTGGACAGGTTCACTGAAGCTTTCTTT. Translated: CASSLELDRFTEAFF.

In DNA form, the CDR3 reads TGTGCCAGCAGCGCCCGGGACAGGGGGCGCGAAAAACTGTTTTTT. It encodes CASSARDRGREKLFF. The J gene is TRBJ1-4, the V gene TRBV5-6, with 12 bases lining up with TRBD1. There are 15 residues in the CDR3. V shed 4 bases and J 8 bases; nucleotides not matched to a gene: 6. Germline CDR1 is SGHDT and CDR2 is YYEEEE. Using reference TRBV5-6 and TRBJ1-4 for the parts outside the CDR3, the full variable domain is DAGVTQSPTHLIKTRGQQVTLRCSPKSGHDTVSWYQQALGQGPQFIFQYYEEEERQRGNFPDRFSGHQFPNYSSELNVNALLLGDSALYLCASSARDRGREKLFFGSGTQLSVL.

The V call is TRBV18, the J call TRBJ2-5; D is possibly TRBD2 (6 bases). Germline V lookup: CDR1 KGHSH, CDR2 LQKENI. CDR3 size: 15 residues. V lost 0 bases, J lost 5 bases, and 13 bases lay in between. CDR3 residues: CASSPPAGPWETQYF. CDR3 sequence (DNA): TGTGCCAGCTCACCACCCGCGGGACCTTGGGAGACCCAGTACTTC.

CDR3 loop: CASTEGASGNQPQHF. The CDR3 DNA is TGTGCCAGTACCGAGGGCGCGAGCGGCAATCAGCCCCAGCATTTT. The chain uses TRBV19 and TRBJ1-5; D gene unclear. With 7 bases removed from V and 2 bases from J, the gap between germline ends came to 15 bases. CDR3 size: 15 residues. The V gene's germline CDR1 is LNHDA and CDR2 SQIVND (reference sequence).

CDR3 DNA sequence: TGTGCCAGCAGTGTACAGGGGGCCCGTCTGCGAGGGACCGGGGAGCTGTTTTTT. It is translated as CASSVQGARLRGTGELFF. The chain links TRBV28 to TRBJ2-2, with 9 bases matching TRBD1. The CDR3 totals 18 residues. With V trimmed by 5 bases and J by 5 bases, 15 bases remained unmatched. Germline V gene lookup returns CDR1 MDHEN and CDR2 SYDVKM.

The CDR3: CASRPPGGGYTF. The CDR3 DNA reads TGCGCCAGCAGGCCTCCGGGGGGTGGCTACACCTTC. The chain combines TRBV5-1 with TRBJ1-2; TRBD1 might be the D (5 bases). CDR1 is SGHRS and CDR2 is YFSETQ in the germline V gene. The germline V and J ends were trimmed by 5 bases and 7 bases, with 12 bases remaining between them. This CDR3 spans 12 amino acids.

The J gene is TRBJ2-7, the V gene TRBV19; D not certain. With 4 bases removed from V and 5 bases from J, the gap between germline ends came to 15 bases. CDR1 is LNHDA, CDR2 SQIVND, per germline (reference sequence). This CDR3 spans 14 amino acids. In DNA form, the CDR3 reads TGTGCCAGTAGTAAGGTGGGCAGTCTTCACGAGCAGTACTTC. This sequence encodes CASSKVGSLHEQYF. Supplemented by reference TRBV19 and TRBJ2-7, the full variable domain reads DGGITQSPKYLFRKEGQNVTLSCEQNLNHDAMYWYRQDPGQGLRLIYYSQIVNDFQKGDIAEGYSVSREKKESFPLTVTSAQKNPTAFYLCASSKVGSLHEQYFGPGTRLTVT.

The genes are TRBV5-1 and TRBJ2-7; D is unclear. Germline CDR1 SGHRS, CDR2 YFSETQ. The CDR3 is 15 residues long. The V gene lost 0 bases and the J gene lost 0 bases, with 10 bases spanning the gap. In DNA form, the CDR3 reads TGCGCCAGCAGCTTGGAGCCGAAGAGCTCCTACGAGCAGTACTTC. The encoded protein is CASSLEPKSSYEQYF.

V gene TRBV5-8 combines with J gene TRBJ2-3; D is unresolved. The ends were cut back, 3 bases at V and 0 bases at J, with 5 bases in the middle. The CDR3 runs to 13 residues. The V gene's germline CDR1 is SGHTS and CDR2 YDEGEE. CDR3 nucleotides: TGTGCCAGCAGCTCTCCTAGCACAGATACGCAGTATTTT. It encodes CASSSPSTDTQYF.

The rearrangement joins TRBV6-5 to TRBJ2-1, with 13 bases lining up with TRBD2. V dropped 10 bases and J dropped 2; count of bases not matched to a gene: 5. The CDR3 covers 15 residues. From germline, CDR1 is MNHEY and CDR2 SVGAGI. The CDR3 reads CATRLAGGTYNEQFF. The CDR3 DNA sequence: TGTGCCACCCGACTAGCGGGAGGAACCTACAATGAGCAGTTCTTC.

This clone came up a few times. V gene TRBV28 combines with J gene TRBJ2-4; 9 bases align to TRBD1. The trim removed 4 bases at V and 6 bases at J, leaving 13 bases unmatched. This CDR3 contains 17 residues. CDR1 is MDHEN and CDR2 is SYDVKM in the germline V gene. DNA of the CDR3: TGTGCCAGCAGTTCCCCCACGGGACAGGGTAGAAGAAACATTCAGTACTTC. Translated, it gives CASSSPTGQGRRNIQYF.

This clone has a single count. The J gene is TRBJ1-4, the V gene TRBV10-3; TRBD1 agrees at 10 bases. Germline V lookup: CDR1 ENHRY, CDR2 SYGVKD. The CDR3 runs to 15 residues. V shed 6 bases and J 4 bases; nucleotides not matched to a gene: 5. CDR3 nucleotide sequence: TGTGCCATCAGAGGACAGGGGGAGGGTAATGAAAAACTGTTTTTT. This codes for CAIRGQGEGNEKLFF.

This sequence joins TRBV15 and TRBJ1-1; 7 positions match TRBD1. Unmatched junction bases numbered 5, after V lost 4 bases and J lost 0 bases. CDR1 LNHNV and CDR2 YYDKDF come from the germline V gene (reference sequence). The length of the CDR3 is 15 residues. CDR3 bases: TGTGCCACCAGCACTCGACAGGGTCTGAACACTGAAGCTTTCTTT. It encodes CATSTRQGLNTEAFF.

The gene calls are TRBV28 and TRBJ2-7, with 7 nucleotides matching TRBD2. The germline CDR1 and CDR2 sequences are MDHEN and SYDVKM. V trimming: 4 bases; J trimming: 2 bases; junction bases outside the gene matches: 11. The CDR3 is 16 residues long. The CDR3 DNA reads TGTGCCAGCAGTTCGGAAGGCAGCGGGGTCACCTACGAGCAGTACTTC. It encodes CASSSEGSGVTYEQYF.

The V call is TRBV6-5, the J call TRBJ2-5, with D possibly being TRBD2 (5 bases). Germline values: CDR1 MNHEY, CDR2 SVGAGI. V gave up 5 bases and J gave up 0 bases, with 13 bases separating them. CDR3 length: 15 amino acids. CDR3 in amino acids: CASSTPRAYQETQYF. The CDR3 bases are TGTGCCAGCAGTACCCCGCGGGCGTACCAAGAGACCCAGTACTTC.

This chain joins TRBV18 and TRBJ1-5; D is possibly TRBD1 (5 bases). Germline V CDR1 and CDR2: KGHSH, LQKENI. The CDR3 is 16 residues long. Trimming shortened V by 2 bases and J by 0 bases, and 11 bases separated the two germline ends. CDR3 in DNA: TGTGCCAGCTCACCAGGACAAGGGTATAGCAATCAGCCCCAGCATTTT. Translating it yields CASSPGQGYSNQPQHF.

The rearrangement joins TRBV2 to TRBJ1-5, with D unclear. The CDR3 consists of 14 residues. Trimming left V 7 bases short and J 7 bases short, with 17 bases between. Germline V gene lookup returns CDR1 SNHLY and CDR2 FYNNEI. The CDR3 is CASTATPGFQPQHF. The CDR3 DNA is TGTGCCAGCACCGCGACTCCGGGTTTCCAGCCCCAGCATTTT.

For the CDR3, the DNA is TGTGCCAGCAGCATACACCCTAGCGGGAGGAACACAGATACGCAGTATTTT. Translated: CASSIHPSGRNTDTQYF. The chain is built from TRBV11-2 and TRBJ2-3, with 11 bases that match TRBD2. Trimming at V came to 5 bases and at J to 2 bases, leaving 9 bases not matched to a gene. The germline CDR1 and CDR2 sequences are SGHAT and FQNNGV. The CDR3 is 17 amino acids.

This clone appeared once. V gene TRBV4-1 combines with J gene TRBJ2-2; D gene ambiguous. CDR1 is MGHRA and CDR2 is YSYEKL in the germline V gene. The V and J ends lost 1 base and 6 bases respectively, with 15 bases between them. The CDR3 contains 16 residues. The CDR3 sequence is CASSQVWRPPAGELFF. As DNA, the CDR3 is TGCGCCAGCAGCCAAGTATGGCGGCCTCCGGCCGGGGAGCTGTTTTTT.

J is TRBJ1-2 and V is TRBV14; D perhaps matches TRBD1 (5 bases). The V gene lost 0 bases and the J gene lost 2 bases, with 13 bases spanning the gap. Germline V gene lookup returns CDR1 SGHDN and CDR2 FVKESK. The CDR3 length is 16 residues. The CDR3 bases are TGTGCCAGCAGCCAAGATAATCTGCGGGGGAACTATGGCTACACCTTC. Residues: CASSQDNLRGNYGYTF.